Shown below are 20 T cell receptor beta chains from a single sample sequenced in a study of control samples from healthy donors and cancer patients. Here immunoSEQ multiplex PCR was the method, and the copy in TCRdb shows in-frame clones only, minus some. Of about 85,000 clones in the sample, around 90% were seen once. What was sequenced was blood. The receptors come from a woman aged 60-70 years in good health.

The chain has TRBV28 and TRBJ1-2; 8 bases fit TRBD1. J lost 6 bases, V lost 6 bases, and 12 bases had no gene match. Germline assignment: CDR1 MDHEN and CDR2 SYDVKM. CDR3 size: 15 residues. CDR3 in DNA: TGTGCCAGCAGCCCCCAGGCCGGACAGGGTCATGGCTACACCTTC. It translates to CASSPQAGQGHGYTF.

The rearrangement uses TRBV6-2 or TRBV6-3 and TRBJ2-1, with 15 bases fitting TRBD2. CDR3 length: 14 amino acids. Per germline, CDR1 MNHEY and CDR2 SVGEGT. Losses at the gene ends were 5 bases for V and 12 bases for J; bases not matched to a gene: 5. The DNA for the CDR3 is TGTGCCAGCAGTAGGACTAGCGGGAGGGCTCGGCAGTTCTTC. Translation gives CASSRTSGRARQFF.

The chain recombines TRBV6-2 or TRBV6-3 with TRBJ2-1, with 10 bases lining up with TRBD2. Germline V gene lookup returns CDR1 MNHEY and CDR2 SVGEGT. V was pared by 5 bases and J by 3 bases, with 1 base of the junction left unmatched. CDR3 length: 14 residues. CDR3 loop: CASSGLADYNEQFF. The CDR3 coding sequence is TGTGCCAGCAGTGGACTAGCGGACTACAATGAGCAGTTCTTC.

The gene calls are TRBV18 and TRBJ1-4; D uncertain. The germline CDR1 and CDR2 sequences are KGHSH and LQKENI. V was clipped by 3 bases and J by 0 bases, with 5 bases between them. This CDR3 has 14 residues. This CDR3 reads CASSPGSTNEKLFF. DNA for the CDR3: TGTGCCAGCTCACCTGGCTCAACTAATGAAAAACTGTTTTTT.

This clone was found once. The DNA for the CDR3 is TGTGCCAGCAGCTTAGATGGGAACGAGCAGTACTTC. Amino acid sequence: CASSLDGNEQYF. V is TRBV11-3 and J is TRBJ2-7; D remains unclear. The CDR3 is 12 amino acids. The germline CDR1 and CDR2 sequences are SGHNT and YENEEA. V was clipped by 0 bases and J by 5 bases, with 5 bases between them.

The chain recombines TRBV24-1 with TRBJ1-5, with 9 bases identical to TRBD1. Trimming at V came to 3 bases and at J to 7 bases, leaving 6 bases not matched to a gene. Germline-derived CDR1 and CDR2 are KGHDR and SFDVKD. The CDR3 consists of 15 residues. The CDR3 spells CATSDTGGGGQPQHF. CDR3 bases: TGTGCCACCAGTGATACAGGGGGCGGAGGACAGCCCCAGCATTTT.

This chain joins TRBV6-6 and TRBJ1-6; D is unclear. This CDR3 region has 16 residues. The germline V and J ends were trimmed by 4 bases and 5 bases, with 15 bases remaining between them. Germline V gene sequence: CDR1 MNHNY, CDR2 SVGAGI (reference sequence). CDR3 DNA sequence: TGTGCCAGCAGTTGGATCCTAGGGAGGAATAATTCACCCCTCCACTTT. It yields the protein CASSWILGRNNSPLHF.

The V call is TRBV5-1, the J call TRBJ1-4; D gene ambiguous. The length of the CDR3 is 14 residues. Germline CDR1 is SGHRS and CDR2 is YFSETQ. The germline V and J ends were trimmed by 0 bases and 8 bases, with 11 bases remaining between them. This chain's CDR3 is CASSLGHGGEKLFF. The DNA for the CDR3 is TGCGCCAGCAGCTTGGGACACGGAGGCGAAAAACTGTTTTTT. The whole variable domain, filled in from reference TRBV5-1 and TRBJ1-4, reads KAGVTQTPRYLIKTRGQQVTLSCSPISGHRSVSWYQQTPGQGLQFLFEYFSETQRNKGNFPGRFSGRQFSNSRSEMNVSTLELGDSALYLCASSLGHGGEKLFFGSGTQLSVL.

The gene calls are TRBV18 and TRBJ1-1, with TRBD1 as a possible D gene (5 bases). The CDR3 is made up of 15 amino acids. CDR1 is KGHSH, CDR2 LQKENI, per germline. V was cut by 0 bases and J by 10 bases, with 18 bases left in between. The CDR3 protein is CASSPPIVGGVGAFF. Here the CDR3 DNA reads TGTGCCAGCTCACCACCGATCGTCGGGGGGGTCGGAGCTTTCTTT. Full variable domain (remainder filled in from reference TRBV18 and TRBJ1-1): NAGVMQNPRHLVRRRGQEARLRCSPMKGHSHVYWYRQLPEEGLKFMVYLQKENIIDESGMPKERFSAEFPKEGPSILRIQQVVRGDSAAYFCASSPPIVGGVGAFFGQGTRLTVV.

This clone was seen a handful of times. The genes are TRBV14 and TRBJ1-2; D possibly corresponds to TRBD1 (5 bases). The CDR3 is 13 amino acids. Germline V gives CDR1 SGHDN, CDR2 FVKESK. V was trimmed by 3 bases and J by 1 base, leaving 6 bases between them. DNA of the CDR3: TGTGCCAGCAGCCACGGGGGTAACTATGGCTACACCTTC. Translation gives CASSHGGNYGYTF.

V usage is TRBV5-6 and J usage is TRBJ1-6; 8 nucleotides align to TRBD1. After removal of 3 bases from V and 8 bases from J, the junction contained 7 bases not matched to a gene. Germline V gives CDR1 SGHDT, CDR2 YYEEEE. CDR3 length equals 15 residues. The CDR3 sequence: CASSSIQGAYSPLHF. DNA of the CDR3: TGTGCCAGCAGCTCTATTCAGGGGGCCTATTCACCCCTCCACTTT.

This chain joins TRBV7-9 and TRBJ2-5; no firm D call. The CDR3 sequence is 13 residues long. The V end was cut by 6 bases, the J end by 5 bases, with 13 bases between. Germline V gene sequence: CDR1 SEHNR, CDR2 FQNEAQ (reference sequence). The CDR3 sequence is CASSRAPGETQYF. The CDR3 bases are TGTGCCAGCAGTCGGGCCCCCGGGGAGACCCAGTACTTC.

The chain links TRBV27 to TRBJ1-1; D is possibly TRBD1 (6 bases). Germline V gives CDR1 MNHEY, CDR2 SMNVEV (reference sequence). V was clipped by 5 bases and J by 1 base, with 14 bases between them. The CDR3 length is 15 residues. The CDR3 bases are TGTGCCAGCAGTGGCTACGGACAGAAGAACACTGAAGCTTTCTTT. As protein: CASSGYGQKNTEAFF.

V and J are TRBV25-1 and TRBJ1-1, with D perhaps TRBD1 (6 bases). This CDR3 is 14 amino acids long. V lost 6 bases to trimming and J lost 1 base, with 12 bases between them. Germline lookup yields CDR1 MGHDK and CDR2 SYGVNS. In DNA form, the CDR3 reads TGTGCCAGCAGAACCGGGGGGGCGAACACTGAAGCTTTCTTT. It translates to CASRTGGANTEAFF.

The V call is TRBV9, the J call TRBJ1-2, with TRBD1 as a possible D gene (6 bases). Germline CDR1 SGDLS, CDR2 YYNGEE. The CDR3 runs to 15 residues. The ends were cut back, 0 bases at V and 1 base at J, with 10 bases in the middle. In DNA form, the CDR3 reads TGTGCCAGCAGCGTAGCAGGACAGATTAACTATGGCTACACCTTC. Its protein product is CASSVAGQINYGYTF.

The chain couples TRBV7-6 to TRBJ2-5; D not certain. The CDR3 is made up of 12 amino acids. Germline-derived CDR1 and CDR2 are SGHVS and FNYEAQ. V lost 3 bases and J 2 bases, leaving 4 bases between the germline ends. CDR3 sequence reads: CASSFEQETQYF. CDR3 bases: TGTGCCAGCAGCTTTGAACAAGAGACCCAGTACTTC.

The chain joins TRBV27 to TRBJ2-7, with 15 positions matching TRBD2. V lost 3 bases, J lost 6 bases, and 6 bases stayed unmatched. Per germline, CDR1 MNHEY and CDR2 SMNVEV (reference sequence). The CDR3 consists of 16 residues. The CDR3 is CASSFGGTSGRSEQYF. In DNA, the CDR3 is TGTGCCAGCAGTTTTGGTGGGACTAGCGGGAGGTCCGAGCAGTACTTC.

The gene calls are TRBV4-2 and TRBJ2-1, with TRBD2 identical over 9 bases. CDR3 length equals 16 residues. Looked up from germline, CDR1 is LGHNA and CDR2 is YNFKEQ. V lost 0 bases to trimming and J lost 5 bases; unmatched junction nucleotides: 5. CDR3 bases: TGTGCCAGCAGCCAAGATCCTAGCGGGGACAACAATGAGCAGTTCTTC. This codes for CASSQDPSGDNNEQFF.

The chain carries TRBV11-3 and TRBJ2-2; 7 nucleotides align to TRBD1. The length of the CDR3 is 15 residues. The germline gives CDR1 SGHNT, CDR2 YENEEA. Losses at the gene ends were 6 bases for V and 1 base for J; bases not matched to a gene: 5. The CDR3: CASRPTGVNTGELFF. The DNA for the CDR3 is TGTGCCAGCAGACCCACAGGGGTGAACACCGGGGAGCTGTTTTTT.

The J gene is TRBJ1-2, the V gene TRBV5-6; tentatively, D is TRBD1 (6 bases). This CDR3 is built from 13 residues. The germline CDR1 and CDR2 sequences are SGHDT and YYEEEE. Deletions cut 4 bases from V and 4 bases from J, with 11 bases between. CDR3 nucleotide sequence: TGTGCCAGCAGCCACAGGGAACCCTATGGCTACACCTTC. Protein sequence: CASSHREPYGYTF.